This T cell receptor beta chain is drawn from a study of CD8 T cells in ankylosing spondylitis. Using its own MiXCR run on the 5' RACE reads, TCRdb lists one record per CDR3 protein. This repertoire shows around 220,000 distinct CDR3 sequences, 15% to 20% found once; its top ten account for about two fifths. The CDR3 loop spans 13 amino acids. Germline trimming cut 4 bases from V and 3 bases from J; bases unmatched to any gene: 2. This clonotype has at least ten counts. Antigen: not known. Study-level findings and limits: Typical of ankylosing spondylitis blood, it appeared, was a TCR beta motif of eight highly homologous variants.

J is TRBJ2-7 and V is TRBV12-3 or TRBV12-4; 8 nucleotides align to TRBD1. Sequenced: blood, either unsorted or a sorted T cell fraction (not recorded which). The sequence came from a male donor with ankylosing spondylitis. The DNA of the CDR3 is TGTGCCAGCAGTTCTGGGACAGGCTACGAGCAGTACTTC. It codes for CASSSGTGYEQYF.